This TCR beta chain was obtained from a study of T cell responses to AZD1222 COVID-19 vaccine (dated by TCRdb to the early 2020s). For the study in its entirety: AZD1222 recipients with second doses at about 4 weeks or about 12 weeks were pooled, because spike-specific TCR depth and breadth did not differ between schedules. A total of just over 230 trial participants underwent TCR sequencing, of whom 207 had received two doses of AZD1222 and 26 had received two doses of the MenACWY control vaccine. Trial participants were enrolled by age into 18-55, 56-69 and 70-plus year subgroups, with about 150, 28 and 57 TCR-sequenced participants respectively.

The time point label, as the study defines it: baseline before first vaccination. Samples from vaccinated people were obtained from the UK trials COV001 and COV002, which included a single-blind randomized controlled phase 2/3 trial of AZD1222 (ChAdOx1 nCoV-19) in healthy adults. Trial participant PBMC samples were collected at day 0 and day 28 after the second dose for TCRbeta chain sequencing. The CDR3 regions of human TCRbeta chains were analyzed by immunosequencing. The published analysis was carried out like this. TCRs in the repertoires were matched against a reference library of SARS-CoV-2-specific TCRs that had been generated with the MIRA antigen-specificity platform. Breadth was defined as the fraction of unique TCRs that were SARS-CoV-2-associated, and depth was defined as the fraction of total T cells that were SARS-CoV-2-associated. Each spike-specific TCR was assigned to its reactive spike region and to a CD4 or CD8 class using the MIRA data. Log10-transformed breadth and depth values were compared by one-way ANOVA with Sidak's multiple comparisons tests. The table comes from immuneACCESS by way of TCRdb, which keeps in-frame sequences with V and J called. Part of the clones is missing from these tables; in studies checked, under half for an unresolved V gene and the rest for unknown reasons. D and trimming come from the DNA, and the V and J calls and clone size come from that table. The sample includes approximately 120,000 clones, with 88% observed a single time. Jointly, the top ten make up 4% to 4.5% of the sample.

What the authors observed across the whole study: The 56-69-year group was small, and its depth increase did not reach significance, likely because of low power. Only five to seven AZD1222 recipients were SARS-CoV-2 seropositive at baseline, limiting conclusions about previously exposed vaccinees. Participants were mostly white British and included more females than males, and it was suggested by the authors that clonal diversity may have been underestimated. After two AZD1222 doses, spike-specific TCR breadth and depth were significantly higher than at day 0 and than in MenACWY recipients. Because no day 14 peak-response samples were available, repertoires were characterized only after the peak T cell response. Nearly half of unique spike-specific TCRs reportedly recognized epitopes outside regions mutated in the B.1.351 and B.1.1.7 variants. The whole spike protein was spanned by vaccine-associated CD4 TCRs, and dominant responses were seen in regions 160-218 and 743-854.

The V end loses 1 base and the J end loses 7 bases, and a stretch of 7 bases separates them. The CDR1 and CDR2 encoded by the germline V gene are LGHNA and YSLEER. Spanning cysteine to phenylalanine, the CDR3 consists of 12 amino acids. Just the 36-base CDR3 DNA is kept, in frame starting at base 1. Comments on this clone: What antigen it recognizes has not been identified. The sample holds no much larger clone one base away, and base qualities are not on file.

Recombination joined TRBV4-3 with TRBJ1-2, and TRBD1 may be the D gene, going by 5 matching bases. The sequence was collected from an adult in good health. The material sequenced was peripheral blood, taken on day 0 of AZD1222 vaccination. The CDR3 reads as follows: CASSQGTSGYTF. DNA sequence: TGCGCCAGCAGCCAAGGGACATCTGGCTACACCTTC.